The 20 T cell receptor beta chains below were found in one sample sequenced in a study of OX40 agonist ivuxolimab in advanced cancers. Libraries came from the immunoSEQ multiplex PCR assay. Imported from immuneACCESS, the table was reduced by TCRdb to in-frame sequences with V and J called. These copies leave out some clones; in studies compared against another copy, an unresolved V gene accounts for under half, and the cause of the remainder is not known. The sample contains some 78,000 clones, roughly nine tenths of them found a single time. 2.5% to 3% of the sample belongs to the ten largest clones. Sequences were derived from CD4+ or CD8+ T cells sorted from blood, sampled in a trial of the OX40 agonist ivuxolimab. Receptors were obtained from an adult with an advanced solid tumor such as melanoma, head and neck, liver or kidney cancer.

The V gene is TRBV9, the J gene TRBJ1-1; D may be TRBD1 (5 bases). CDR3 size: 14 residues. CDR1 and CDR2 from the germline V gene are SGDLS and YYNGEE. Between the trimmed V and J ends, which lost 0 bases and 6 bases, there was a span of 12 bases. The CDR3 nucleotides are TGTGCCAGCAGCGTAGTGGGGGGTGACGCTGAAGCTTTCTTT. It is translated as CASSVVGGDAEAFF.

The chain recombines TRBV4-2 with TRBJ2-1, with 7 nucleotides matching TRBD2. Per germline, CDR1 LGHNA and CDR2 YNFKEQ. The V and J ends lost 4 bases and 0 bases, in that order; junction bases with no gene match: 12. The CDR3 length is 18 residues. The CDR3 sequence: CASSPLTSGGSSYNEQFF. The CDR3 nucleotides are TGTGCCAGCAGCCCCCTCACGTCCGGCGGGAGCTCCTACAATGAGCAGTTCTTC.

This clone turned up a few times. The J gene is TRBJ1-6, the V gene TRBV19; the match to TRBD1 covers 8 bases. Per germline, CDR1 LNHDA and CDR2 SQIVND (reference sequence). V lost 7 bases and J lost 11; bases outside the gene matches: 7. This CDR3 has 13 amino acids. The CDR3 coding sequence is TGTGCCAGTACCCCGGACAGGGCGGCACCCCTCCACTTT. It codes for CASTPDRAAPLHF.

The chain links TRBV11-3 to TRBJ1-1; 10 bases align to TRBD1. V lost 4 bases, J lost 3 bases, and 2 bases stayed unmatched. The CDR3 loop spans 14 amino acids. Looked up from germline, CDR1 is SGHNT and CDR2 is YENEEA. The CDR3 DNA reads TGTGCCAGCAGCTCTGGACAGGGGGACACTGAAGCTTTCTTT. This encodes CASSSGQGDTEAFF.

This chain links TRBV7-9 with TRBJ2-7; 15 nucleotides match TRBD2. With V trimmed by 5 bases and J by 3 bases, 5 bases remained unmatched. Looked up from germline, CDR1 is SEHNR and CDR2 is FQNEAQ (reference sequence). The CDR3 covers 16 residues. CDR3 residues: CASSPGLAGGYYEQYF. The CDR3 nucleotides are TGTGCCAGCAGCCCGGGACTAGCGGGAGGATACTACGAGCAGTACTTC.

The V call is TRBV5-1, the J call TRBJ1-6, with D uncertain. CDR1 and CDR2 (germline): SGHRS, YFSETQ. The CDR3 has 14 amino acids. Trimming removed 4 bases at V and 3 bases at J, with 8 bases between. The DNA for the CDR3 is TGCGCCAGCAGCCCGCGGGGCTATAATTCACCCCTCCACTTT. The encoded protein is CASSPRGYNSPLHF.

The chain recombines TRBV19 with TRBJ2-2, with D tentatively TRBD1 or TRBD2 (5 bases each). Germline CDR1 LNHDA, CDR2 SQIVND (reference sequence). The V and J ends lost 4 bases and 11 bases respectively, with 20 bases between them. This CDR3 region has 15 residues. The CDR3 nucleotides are TGTGCCAGTAGTAAGGGGACGTTCTCCCCAGCCGAGCTGTTTTTT. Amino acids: CASSKGTFSPAELFF.

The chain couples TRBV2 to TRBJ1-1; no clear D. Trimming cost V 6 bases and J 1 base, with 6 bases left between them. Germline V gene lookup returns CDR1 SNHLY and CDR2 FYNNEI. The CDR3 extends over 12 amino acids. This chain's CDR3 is CASSPQNTEAFF. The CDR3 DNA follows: TGTGCCAGCAGCCCGCAGAACACTGAAGCTTTCTTT.

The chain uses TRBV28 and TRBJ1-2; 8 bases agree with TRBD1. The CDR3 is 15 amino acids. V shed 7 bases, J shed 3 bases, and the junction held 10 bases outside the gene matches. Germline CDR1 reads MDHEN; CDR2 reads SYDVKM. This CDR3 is CASTPRDRPYYGYTF. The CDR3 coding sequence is TGTGCCAGCACCCCCCGGGACAGGCCTTACTATGGCTACACCTTC.

The CDR3 DNA reads TGTGCCAGCAGCTTAACCCATCAACCCTACGAGCAGTACTTC. This codes for CASSLTHQPYEQYF. The genes are TRBV7-8 and TRBJ2-7; no definite D call. CDR1 is SGHVS, CDR2 FQNEAQ, per germline. The CDR3 totals 14 residues. V was pared by 2 bases and J by 2 bases, with 10 bases between.

The CDR3 is CASKTTGDYGYTF. In nucleotides, the CDR3 is TGTGCCAGCAAAACGACAGGGGACTATGGCTACACCTTC. This chain links TRBV6-5 with TRBJ1-2; 8 nucleotides align to TRBD1. Per germline, CDR1 MNHEY and CDR2 SVGAGI. There are 13 residues in the CDR3. Trimming took 7 bases from V and 3 from J; bases not matched to a gene: 4.

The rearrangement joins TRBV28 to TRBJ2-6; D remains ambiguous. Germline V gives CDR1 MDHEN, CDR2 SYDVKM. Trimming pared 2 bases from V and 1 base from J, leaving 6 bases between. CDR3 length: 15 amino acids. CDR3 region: CASSLAGSGANVLTF. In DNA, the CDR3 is TGTGCCAGCAGTTTAGCCGGGTCTGGGGCCAACGTCCTGACTTTC.

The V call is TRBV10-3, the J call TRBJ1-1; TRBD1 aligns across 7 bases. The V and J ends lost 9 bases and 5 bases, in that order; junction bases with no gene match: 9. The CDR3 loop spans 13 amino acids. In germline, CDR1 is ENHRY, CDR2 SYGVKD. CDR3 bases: TGTGCCATTCTCGCGCAGGGGGGGACTGAAGCTTTCTTT. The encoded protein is CAILAQGGTEAFF.

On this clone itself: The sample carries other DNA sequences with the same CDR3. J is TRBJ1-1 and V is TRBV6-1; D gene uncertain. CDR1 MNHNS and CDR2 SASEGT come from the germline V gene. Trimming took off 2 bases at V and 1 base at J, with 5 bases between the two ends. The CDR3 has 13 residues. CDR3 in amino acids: CASSETGNTEAFF. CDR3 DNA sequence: TGTGCCAGCAGTGAAACTGGGAACACTGAAGCTTTCTTT.

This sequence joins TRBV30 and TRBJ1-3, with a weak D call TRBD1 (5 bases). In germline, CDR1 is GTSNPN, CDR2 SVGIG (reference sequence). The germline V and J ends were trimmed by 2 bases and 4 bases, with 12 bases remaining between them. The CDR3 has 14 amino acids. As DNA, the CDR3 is TGTGCCTGGAGTACCGGAGACAGCGGAAACACCATATATTTT. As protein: CAWSTGDSGNTIYF.

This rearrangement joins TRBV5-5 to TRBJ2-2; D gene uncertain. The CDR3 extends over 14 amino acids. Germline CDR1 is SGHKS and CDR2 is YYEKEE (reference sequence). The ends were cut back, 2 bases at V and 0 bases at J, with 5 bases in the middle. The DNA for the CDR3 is TGTGCCAGCAGCTTTATTGCGAACACCGGGGAGCTGTTTTTT. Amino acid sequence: CASSFIANTGELFF.

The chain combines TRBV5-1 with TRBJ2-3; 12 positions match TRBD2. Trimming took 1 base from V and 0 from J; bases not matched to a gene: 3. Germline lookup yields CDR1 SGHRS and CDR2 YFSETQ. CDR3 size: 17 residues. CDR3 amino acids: CASSLRTSGVSTDTQYF. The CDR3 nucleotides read TGCGCCAGCAGCTTGCGGACTAGCGGGGTTAGCACAGATACGCAGTATTTT.

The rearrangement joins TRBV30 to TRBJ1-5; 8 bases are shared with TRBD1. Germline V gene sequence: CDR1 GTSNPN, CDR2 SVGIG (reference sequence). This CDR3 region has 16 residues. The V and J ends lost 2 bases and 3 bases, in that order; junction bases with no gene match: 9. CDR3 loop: CAWSPGTGRSNQPQHF. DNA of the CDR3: TGTGCCTGGAGTCCCGGGACAGGCCGTTCCAATCAGCCCCAGCATTTT.

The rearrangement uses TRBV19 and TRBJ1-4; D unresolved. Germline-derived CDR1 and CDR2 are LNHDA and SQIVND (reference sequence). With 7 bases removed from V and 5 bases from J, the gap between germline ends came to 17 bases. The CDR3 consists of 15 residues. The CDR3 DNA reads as TGTGCCAGTACCGCCCCGGACGGAGCCAATGAAAAACTGTTTTTT. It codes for CASTAPDGANEKLFF. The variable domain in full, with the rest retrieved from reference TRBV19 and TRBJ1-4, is DGGITQSPKYLFRKEGQNVTLSCEQNLNHDAMYWYRQDPGQGLRLIYYSQIVNDFQKGDIAEGYSVSREKKESFPLTVTSAQKNPTAFYLCASTAPDGANEKLFFGSGTQLSVL.

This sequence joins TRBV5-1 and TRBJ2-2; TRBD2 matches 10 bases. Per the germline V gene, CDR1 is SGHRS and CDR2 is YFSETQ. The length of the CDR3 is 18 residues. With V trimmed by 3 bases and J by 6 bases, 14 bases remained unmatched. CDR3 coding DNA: TGCGCCAGCAGCTCTCGTCTAGGGCTAGCGGGAGTTGCCGGGGAGCTGTTTTTT. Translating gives CASSSRLGLAGVAGELFF.